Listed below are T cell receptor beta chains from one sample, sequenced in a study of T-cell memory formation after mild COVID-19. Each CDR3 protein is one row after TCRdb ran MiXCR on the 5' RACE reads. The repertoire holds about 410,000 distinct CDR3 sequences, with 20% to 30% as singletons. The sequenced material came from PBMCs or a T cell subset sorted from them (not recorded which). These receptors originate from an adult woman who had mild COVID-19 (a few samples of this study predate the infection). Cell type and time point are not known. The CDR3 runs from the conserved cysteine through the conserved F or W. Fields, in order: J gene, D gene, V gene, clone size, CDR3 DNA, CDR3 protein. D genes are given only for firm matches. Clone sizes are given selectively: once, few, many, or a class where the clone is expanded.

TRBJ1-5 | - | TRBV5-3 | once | TGTGCCAGAAGCTTGCCGCGGCCCGTGAATCAGCCCCAGCATTTT | CARSLPRPVNQPQHF
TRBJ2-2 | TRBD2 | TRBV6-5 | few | TGTGCCAGCACCCAGACTAGCGGGAAGACCGGGGAGCTGTTTTTT | CASTQTSGKTGELFF
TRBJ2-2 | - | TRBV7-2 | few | TGTGCCAGCAGCCCAGTGGGTAACACTAGATACACCGGGGAGCTGTTTTTT | CASSPVGNTRYTGELFF
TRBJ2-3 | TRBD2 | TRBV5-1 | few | TGCGCCAGCAGCCGGTTCGGACTAGTAGATACGCAGTATTTT | CASSRFGLVDTQYF
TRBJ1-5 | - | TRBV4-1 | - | TGCGCCAGCAGCTGGGGGGGCCCTAGCAATCAGCCCCAGCATTTT | CASSWGGPSNQPQHF
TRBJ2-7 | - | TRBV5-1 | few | TGCGCCAGCAGCTTGGTCCGGGACGAGCAGTACTTC | CASSLVRDEQYF
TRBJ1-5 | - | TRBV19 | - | TGTGCCAGTAGTATATTTGGAGGGGGTAGCAATCAGCCCCAGCATTTT | CASSIFGGGSNQPQHF
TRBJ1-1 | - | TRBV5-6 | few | TGTGCCAGCAGCCTTCCGTATGGAAACACTGAAGCTTTCTTT | CASSLPYGNTEAFF
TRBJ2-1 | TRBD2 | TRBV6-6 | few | TGTGCCAGCACCCGAGGCGGGAGTTCCTACAATGAGCAGTTCTTC | CASTRGGSSYNEQFF
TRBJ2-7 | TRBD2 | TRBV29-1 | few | TGCAGCGCAGCGTACAGCGGGAGGGTCTACGAGCAGTACTTC | CSAAYSGRVYEQYF
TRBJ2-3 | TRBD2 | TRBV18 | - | TGTGCCAGCTCACCTACTAGCGGGGGGAACCCAGATACGCAGTATTTT | CASSPTSGGNPDTQYF
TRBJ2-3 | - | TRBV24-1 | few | TGTGCCACCAGTGATAACACCGGCCGCAGGAGAGATACGCAGTATTTT | CATSDNTGRRRDTQYF
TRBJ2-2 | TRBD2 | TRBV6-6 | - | TGTGCCAGCAGTTACACACCACTAGCGGGGGGCCACGCCGGGGAGCTGTTTTTT | CASSYTPLAGGHAGELFF
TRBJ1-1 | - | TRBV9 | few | TGTGCCAGCAGCTCCGGTTCGACCACTGAAGCTTTCTTT | CASSSGSTTEAFF
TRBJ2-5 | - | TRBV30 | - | TGTGCCTGGAGTGTAGCCGCTAGTTCGCGTCAGACCCAGTACTTC | CAWSVAASSRQTQYF
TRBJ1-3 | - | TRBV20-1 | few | TGCAGTGCTTCAGGGGAACTAACTGAGAGCTCTGGAAACACCATATATTTT | CSASGELTESSGNTIYF
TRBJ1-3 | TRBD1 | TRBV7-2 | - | TGTGCCAGCAGCTTGGGACAGGGGGTTTTTGGAAACACCATATATTTT | CASSLGQGVFGNTIYF
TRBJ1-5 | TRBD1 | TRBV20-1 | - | TGCAGTGCTAGGGATCTGGGACAGGGGGCCTCCAGCAATCAGCCCCAGCATTTT | CSARDLGQGASSNQPQHF
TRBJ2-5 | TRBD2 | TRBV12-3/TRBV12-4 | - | TGTGCCAGCAGTTACTGGACTAGCGGTCCAGAGACCCAGTACTTC | CASSYWTSGPETQYF
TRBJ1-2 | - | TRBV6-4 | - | TGTGCCAGCAGTCCGGCGGAGCGGGGCCCTTATGGCTACACCTTC | CASSPAERGPYGYTF
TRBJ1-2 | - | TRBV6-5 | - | TGTGCCAGCAGTTACTCGGGAGAGACCTATGGCTACACCTTC | CASSYSGETYGYTF
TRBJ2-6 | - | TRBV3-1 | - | TGTGCCAGCAGCCAAGATAGGTCGGGGCCTGGGGCCAACGTCCTGACTTTC | CASSQDRSGPGANVLTF
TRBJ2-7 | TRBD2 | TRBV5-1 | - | TGCGCCAGCAGCACCGAACTAGCGGGAATCGACGAGCAGTACTTC | CASSTELAGIDEQYF
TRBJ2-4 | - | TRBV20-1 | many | TGCAGTGCTAGAGCACTAGCCAAAAACATTCAGTACTTC | CSARALAKNIQYF
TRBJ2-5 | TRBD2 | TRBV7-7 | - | TGTGCCAGCAGCTCCGGAAGACTAGCGGGGACCCAAGAGACCCAGTACTTC | CASSSGRLAGTQETQYF
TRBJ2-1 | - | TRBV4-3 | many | TGCGCCAGCAGCCAAGGGCCCTACAATGAGCAGTTCTTC | CASSQGPYNEQFF
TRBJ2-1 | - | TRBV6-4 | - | TGTGCCAGCAGTGCACAGGGTAATAGAGGCAATGAGCAGTTCTTC | CASSAQGNRGNEQFF
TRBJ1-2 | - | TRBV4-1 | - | TGCGCCAGCAGCGGGTTTAACTATGGCTACACCTTC | CASSGFNYGYTF
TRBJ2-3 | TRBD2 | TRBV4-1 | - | TGCGCCAGCAGCCAAGACCAATATCTTAGCGGGGGGGCCCATACGCAGTATTTT | CASSQDQYLSGGAHTQYF
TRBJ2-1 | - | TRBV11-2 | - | TGTGCCAGCAGCCCTAGGGGGAGAGGAAACAATGAGCAGTTCTTC | CASSPRGRGNNEQFF
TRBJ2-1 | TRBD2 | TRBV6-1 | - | TGTGCCAGCAGTGGATCCTCCGGGGGGGCAGGCGAGCAGTTCTTC | CASSGSSGGAGEQFF
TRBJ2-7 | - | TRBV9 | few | TGTGCCAGCAGCACCCACCCGACGGGCTACGAGCAGTACTTC | CASSTHPTGYEQYF
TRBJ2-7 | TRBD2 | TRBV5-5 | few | TGTGCCAGCAGCTCTGGACTAGCGGGTTTTGGTCGGGAGTACTTC | CASSSGLAGFGREYF
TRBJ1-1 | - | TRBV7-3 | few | TGTGCCAGCAGGAGGACCCTGAACACTGAAGCTTTCTTT | CASRRTLNTEAFF
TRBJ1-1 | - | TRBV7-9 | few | TGTGCCAGCACCCCGTCGACGGTAATCACTGAAGCTTTCTTT | CASTPSTVITEAFF
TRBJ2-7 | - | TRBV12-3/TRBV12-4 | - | TGTGCCAGCAGTTTTGAGGGTAGGGGCGAGCAGTACTTC | CASSFEGRGEQYF
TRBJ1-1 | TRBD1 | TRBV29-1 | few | TGCAGCGGTTCAGGGGGGGACATGAACACTGAAGCTTTCTTT | CSGSGGDMNTEAFF
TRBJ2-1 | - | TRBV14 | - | TGTGCCAGCAGCCTTCTGGTCTATGAGCAGTTCTTC | CASSLLVYEQFF
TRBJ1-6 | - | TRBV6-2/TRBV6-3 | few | TGTGCCAGCAGTTACCACGGACGGCCCAATTCACCCCTCCACTTT | CASSYHGRPNSPLHF
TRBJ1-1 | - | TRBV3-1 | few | TGTGCCAGCAGCCACCTAGGGGGGGGGCCTGAAGCTTTCTTT | CASSHLGGGPEAFF
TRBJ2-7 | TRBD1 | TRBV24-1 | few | TGTGCCACCAGTGAGTGGGACAGCTACGAGCAGTACTTC | CATSEWDSYEQYF
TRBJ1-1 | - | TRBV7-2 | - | TGTGCCAGCAGCTCGTATTCGGACACTGAAGCTTTCTTT | CASSSYSDTEAFF
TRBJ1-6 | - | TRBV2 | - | TGTGCCAGCACCGAGGGGTCACCCCTCCACTTT | CASTEGSPLHF